This T cell receptor (beta chain) was captured by sequencing in a study of T-cell reconstitution after alpha-beta-depleted transplantation in children (TCRdb year 2016). Regarding the research as a whole: T-cell immune reconstitution after TCRalphabeta/CD19-depleted allogeneic hematopoietic cell transplantation in children was quantitatively tracked in the study by means of TCR repertoire profiling.

As for this clonotype: Its antigen is not yet known. Base quality data are lacking; no much larger clone is found one base away.

The CDR3 starts with the cysteine, ends with the phenylalanine, and has 17 residues. Only the CDR3 part of the read is kept: 51 bases, read in frame from the first base. V is clipped by 5 bases and J by 0 bases, and the sequence between their germline boundaries is 14 bases long. Preparation of the library involved PCR. The sequencer listed for this sample is Illumina HiSeq 2500. TCR libraries were prepared with molecular barcoding, using unique molecular identifiers to normalize TCRbeta repertoire quantification. TCRdb applied fastp at Q25 and MiXCR to the public reads, then kept only in-frame beta chains. Rows are combined by CDR3 protein, so each entry shows the most common genes and DNA. This sample gives about 360,000 distinct CDR3 sequences in total; about an eighth of them show up just once. 3.5% to 4.5% of the sample comes from the top ten.

The chain uses TRBV12-3 or TRBV12-4 and TRBJ2-6, with the D gene uncertain. This TCR was sampled from a human donor who donated a stem cell graft to a child with Fanconi anemia. The sample here was PBMCs, taken from the stem cell graft. This receptor has the CDR3 CASSLWTISSGANVLTF. The nucleotides are TGTGCCAGCAGTCTCTGGACGATAAGCTCTGGGGCCAACGTCCTGACTTTC.